The subject of this entry is one T cell receptor (beta chain). Its antigen is not known. V dropped 6 bases and J dropped 8 bases, with 19 bases sitting between them. Germline lookup yields CDR1 KGHSH and CDR2 LQKENI. This CDR3 has 14 amino acids. The sample belongs to a study of human T cells and chemical hapten exposure. In the study overall: Mainly, slight library volume differences in the pool made TCR yields vary. Study results and caveats: Counts of TCRs above 1 in 1000 frequency stayed unchanged with DPC sensitization.

Unfractionated whole blood was the source from which total RNA was extracted. What the library attached to individual cDNA molecules were unique molecular identifiers. From the 5' RACE reads, TCRdb called clonotypes with MiXCR, one entry per CDR3 protein. Among about 110,000 distinct CDR3 sequences, approximately 20% were seen once, and the ten largest hold around 2.8%. The sequence derives from a human donor in good health. The V call is TRBV18, the J call TRBJ1-1, with a weak D call TRBD1 (6 bases). CDR3 in amino acids: CASSLKGGVSEAFF. The CDR3 nucleotides read TGTGCCAGCTCTCTAAAAGGGGGGGTTTCGGAAGCTTTCTTT.